This T cell receptor beta chain was observed in a study of Graves' ophthalmopathy and Graves' hyperthyroidism. For the study at large: Ahead of any treatment, peripheral blood was obtained at the initial diagnosis.

Notes on the study in general: The model's ophthalmopathy progression predictions had approximately 69% sensitivity and just under 75% specificity.

For this clonotype: The antigen is not known.

The study amplified TCR beta CDR3 regions using RNA transcripts. First-round RT-PCR employed HTBI primers, with a second-round multiplex PCR after it. TCRdb called the multiplex PCR reads again in MiXCR, with one record for every CDR3 protein. The sample shows 740,000 or so distinct CDR3 sequences, roughly 41% of them seen only once. CDR3 length: 13 residues. Germline V gene data show CDR1 as SNHLY and CDR2 as FYNNEI. The V end lost 5 bases, the J end lost 6 bases, and 11 bases lay between the germline ends. Sequencing was performed on peripheral blood. The V and J genes are TRBV2 and TRBJ1-5; D is uncertain. This sequence was found in an adult man with Graves' ophthalmopathy. The CDR3 coding sequence is TGTGCCAGCAGTTTCCCCCGAGCTCAGCCCCAGCATTTT. Translation gives CASSFPRAQPQHF.